Below are 13 T cell receptor beta chains sequenced from a single sample in a study of T cells in women clearing cervical HPV infection. Profiling relied on immunoSEQ multiplex PCR, and the TCRdb table lists in-frame clones only, not all of them. The listing records tens of thousands of clones. The sequenced material came from blood buffy coat. All receptors come from a woman between 18 and 70 years old with a cervical HPV16 infection that either progressed to CIN3+ or cleared (not recorded which).

Concerning this clone: Coverage ceases 3 residues before the CDR3 finishes, and the germline J gene fills in the end. The J gene is TRBJ2-4, the V gene TRBV20-1, with D possibly being TRBD1 (5 bases). The length of the CDR3 is 15 residues. Looked up from germline, CDR1 is DFQATT and CDR2 is SNEGSKA (reference sequence). The V and J ends lost 6 bases and 0 bases respectively, with 15 bases between them. CDR3 DNA (partial): TGCAGTGCCCGAGACAGAGATCTAGCCAAAAACATT. It encodes CSARDRDLAKNI. The full CDR3 protein is CSARDRDLAKNIQYF.

On this clone: The observed sequence ends 3 residues before the CDR3 terminus, with the missing tail filled in from the germline J gene. The chain recombines TRBV6-4 with TRBJ2-3; 11 positions agree with TRBD2. The CDR3 length is 16 residues. Germline lookup yields CDR1 MRHNA and CDR2 SNTAGT. The J segment lost 6 bases and the V segment lost 3 bases, leaving 8 bases of the junction unmatched. CDR3 region: CASSESLAGGVDTQYF. The part of the CDR3 DNA that was read is TGTGCCAGCAGTGAGAGTCTAGCGGGAGGAGTTGATACG.

Turning to this clone: The read gets to within 3 residues of the CDR3 end, and the germline J gene fills in the rest. J is TRBJ1-6 and V is TRBV28; D is unclear. The CDR3 is made up of 12 amino acids. Germline CDR1 reads MDHEN; CDR2 reads SYDVKM. Between the trimmed V and J ends, which lost 8 bases and 8 bases, there was a span of 10 bases. The CDR3 loop reads CASSSGDSPLHF. The covered CDR3 bases are TGTGCCAGCTCCTCCGGTGATTCACCC.

A remark on this clone: The read ends 3 residues early relative to the CDR3; the germline J gene fills the gap. The chain is built from TRBV12-3 or TRBV12-4 and TRBJ2-7; 10 bases agree with TRBD2. The CDR3 is 15 amino acids. The junction had 9 bases not matched to a gene; V was cut back by 5 bases and J by 5 bases. This chain's CDR3 is CASSQQREGLNEQYF. The covered CDR3 bases are TGTGCCAGCAGTCAGCAGCGGGAGGGCCTCAACGAG.

In the case of this clone: The read ends 3 residues early relative to the CDR3; the germline J gene fills the gap. This chain connects TRBV7-6 to TRBJ2-1; 9 positions match TRBD2. With 5 bases clipped from V and 7 bases from J, the junction kept 12 bases outside the gene matches. Per the germline V gene, CDR1 is SGHVS and CDR2 is FNYEAQ. The CDR3 covers 16 residues. The part of the CDR3 DNA that was read is TGTGCCAGCAGCAATAGCGCAATAGCGGGAGATAATGAG. Protein sequence: CASSNSAIAGDNE. The full-length CDR3 reads as CASSNSAIAGDNEQFF.

Regarding this clone: The CDR3 end lies 3 residues beyond the end of the read and is filled in from the germline J gene. The J gene is TRBJ1-1, the V gene TRBV5-1; TRBD1 matches 9 bases. The CDR3 runs 17 residues. The germline CDR1 and CDR2 sequences are SGHRS and YFSETQ. V was pared by 0 bases and J by 6 bases, with 12 bases of the junction left unmatched. CDR3 DNA (partial): TGCGCCAGCAGCTTGGCAAGTCCCGGGACAGGGATCGCTGAA. This translates into CASSLASPGTGIAE. The whole CDR3 protein reads CASSLASPGTGIAEAFF.

With respect to this clone: Coverage ceases 3 residues before the CDR3 finishes, and the germline J gene fills in the end. This rearrangement joins TRBV11-2 to TRBJ2-5, with D maybe TRBD2 (5 bases). CDR1 and CDR2 (germline): SGHAT, FQNNGV. V lost 1 base and J lost 1, with 7 bases in between. This CDR3 comprises 14 residues. The CDR3 protein is CASSLGLSQETQYF. The sequenced part of the CDR3 DNA is TGTGCCAGCAGCTTAGGACTATCCCAAGAGACC.

Comments on this clone: The read halts 3 residues ahead of the CDR3 end, with the missing end drawn from the germline J gene. J is TRBJ2-5 and V is TRBV30; D is possibly TRBD1 (6 bases). Germline V lookup: CDR1 GTSNPN, CDR2 SVGIG (reference sequence). The CDR3 is 14 amino acids. With 0 bases removed from V and 4 bases from J, the gap between germline ends came to 12 bases. The CDR3 spells CAWSVQGKAETQYF. Partial CDR3 DNA: TGTGCCTGGAGTGTACAGGGTAAAGCAGAGACC.

Details on this clone: The CDR3 end is not reached by the read, which stops 3 residues before it; the germline J gene fills it in. This chain connects TRBV19 to TRBJ1-1; 8 positions match TRBD1. The germline gives CDR1 LNHDA, CDR2 SQIVND (reference sequence). The CDR3 consists of 17 residues. Trimming removed 4 bases from V and 0 bases from J; junction bases left unmatched: 10. CDR3 region: CASSSPRTGIMNTEAFF. CDR3 DNA, as far as it was read: TGTGCCAGTAGTAGTCCCCGGACAGGGATAATGAACACTGAA.

For this clone: The read comes to an end 3 residues before the CDR3 does, leaving the germline J gene to fill in the end. This sequence joins TRBV25-1 and TRBJ2-7, with 11 bases matching TRBD2. The CDR3 is 16 amino acids. Germline CDR1 and CDR2: MGHDK and SYGVNS. With 3 bases clipped from V and 5 bases from J, the junction kept 9 bases outside the gene matches. The CDR3 loop reads CASSDWGSGRADEQYF. Partial CDR3 DNA: TGTGCCAGCAGTGATTGGGGTAGCGGGAGGGCCGACGAG.

The sequenced CDR3 bases are TGTGCCAGCGGCAGGAACTATGGC. It is translated as CASGRNYG. In full, the CDR3 reads CASGRNYGYTF. The chain joins TRBV27 to TRBJ1-2; D ambiguous. The read ends 3 residues early relative to the CDR3; the germline J gene fills the gap. The V gene's germline CDR1 is MNHEY and CDR2 SMNVEV (reference sequence). This CDR3 spans 11 amino acids. V was pared by 8 bases and J by 2 bases, with 6 bases between.

Comments on this clone: The CDR3 end falls 3 residues outside the read, so it is completed with the germline J gene. The chain combines TRBV12-5 with TRBJ2-3; a possible D gene is TRBD2 (6 bases). CDR3 length equals 13 residues. The V end lost 7 bases, the J end lost 1 base, and 9 bases lay between the germline ends. Per the germline V gene, CDR1 is LGHNT and CDR2 is FRNRAP. This CDR3 reads CASVRGGTDTQYF. CDR3 DNA, as far as it was read: TGTGCTAGTGTGCGGGGAGGCACAGATACG.

With regard to this clone: The read halts 3 residues ahead of the CDR3 end, with the missing end drawn from the germline J gene. The rearrangement links TRBV12-3 or TRBV12-4 to TRBJ2-3; D is ambiguous. V lost 5 bases, J lost 7 bases, and 19 bases lay in between. The CDR3 consists of 15 residues. The chain's CDR3 is CASSPRNSFRNTQYF. CDR3 bases read: TGTGCCAGCAGTCCCCGGAACAGCTTCAGGAATACG.